This T cell receptor (beta chain) was observed in a study of T cell clones after liver transplantation. About the study: Liver transplant recipients had immunosuppression withdrawal attempted within 2 years. TCRbeta sequencing after a pre-transplant mixed lymphocyte reaction identified graft-donor-reactive clones, later tracked in post-transplant blood. The study's findings and limits: Graft donor-reactive T cells may have migrated into the graft rather than being deleted. The donor-reactive repertoire was only partly measurable in two subjects, lacking donor cells.

Sequencing used immunoSEQ multiplex PCR; TCRdb keeps in-frame clones, though not all of them. The sample records 70,000 or so clones, 80% to 95% being singletons. This clone was detected only a few times. Its antigen is not known. The CDR3 is 14 residues long. The V end lost 5 bases, the J end lost 1 base, and 11 bases lay between the germline ends. Germline CDR1 and CDR2: LNHDA and SQIVND (reference sequence). This TCR came from a human patient who received a liver transplant. Some T cells may be transferred from the graft donor. This material consisted of CD4+ T cells from blood, taken roughly 25 months after liver transplant. The V call is TRBV19, the J call TRBJ1-1; weak D call: TRBD1 (6 bases). As DNA, the CDR3 is TGTGCCAGTAGTTTGGGGGCCGGGAACACTGAAGCTTTCTTT. Translated: CASSLGAGNTEAFF.